Only a few counts were recorded for the clone carrying this T cell receptor beta chain. These data originate in a study of beta chain features in type 1 diabetes. V lost 1 base and J 8 bases, leaving 8 bases between the germline ends. The CDR3 has 12 amino acids. The germline V gene has CDR1 LGHNA and CDR2 YSLEER. TCRB transcripts that were expressed got sequenced, as all of the isolated RNA had been reverse transcribed. Here immunoSEQ multiplex PCR was the method, and the copy in TCRdb shows in-frame clones only, minus some. Among 350,000 to 450,000 clones, roughly 13% were seen once, and the ten largest hold 0.035% to 0.045%.

The chain employs TRBV4-3 and TRBJ1-2; D gene unclear. This sequence was found in a man younger than 45 in good health. The sequencing input was naive CD4+ T cells from blood. CDR3: CASSQGPVGYTF. For the CDR3, the DNA is TGCGCCAGCAGCCAAGGGCCGGTAGGCTACACCTTC.